This T cell receptor beta chain was sequenced in a study of T-cell memory formation after mild COVID-19. Study-wide results and limits: Day 15 to 85 contracting clones showed balanced CD4/CD8; later expanders leaned CD4+.

TCRdb recomputed calls from the 5' RACE reads with MiXCR, one row per CDR3 protein. The data show hundreds of thousands of distinct CDR3 sequences, around 27% seen once. This clonotype was picked up a small number of times. The antigen is not known. Sequences were obtained from PBMCs or a T cell subset sorted from them (not recorded which). The clonotype comes from an adult woman who had mild COVID-19 (a few samples of this study predate the infection). Cell type and time point are not known.

This CDR3 is CSGRSVPGGSNTEAFF. The CDR3 DNA sequence: TGCAGTGGCAGGTCGGTTCCAGGGGGCTCCAACACTGAAGCTTTCTTT. This chain uses TRBV20-1 with TRBJ1-1; 8 bases agree with TRBD1. J gave up 2 bases and V 7 bases, and 15 bases lay outside the gene matches. Germline assignment: CDR1 DFQATT and CDR2 SNEGSKA (reference sequence). This CDR3 contains 16 residues.